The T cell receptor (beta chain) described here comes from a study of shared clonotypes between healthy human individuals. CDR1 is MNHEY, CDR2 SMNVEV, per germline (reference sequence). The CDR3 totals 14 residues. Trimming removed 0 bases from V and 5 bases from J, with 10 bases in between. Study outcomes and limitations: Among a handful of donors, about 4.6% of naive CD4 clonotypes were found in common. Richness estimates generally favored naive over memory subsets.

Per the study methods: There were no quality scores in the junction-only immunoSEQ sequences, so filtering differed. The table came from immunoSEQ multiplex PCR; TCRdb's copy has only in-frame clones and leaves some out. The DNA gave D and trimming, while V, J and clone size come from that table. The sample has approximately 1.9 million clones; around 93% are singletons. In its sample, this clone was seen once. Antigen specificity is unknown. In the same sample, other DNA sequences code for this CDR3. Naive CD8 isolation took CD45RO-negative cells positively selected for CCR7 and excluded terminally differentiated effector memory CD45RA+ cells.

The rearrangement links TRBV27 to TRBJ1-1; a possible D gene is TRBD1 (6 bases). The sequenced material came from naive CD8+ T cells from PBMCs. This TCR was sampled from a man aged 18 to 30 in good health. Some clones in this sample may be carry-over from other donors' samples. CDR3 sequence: CASSLSTGWTEAFF. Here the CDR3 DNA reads TGTGCCAGCAGTTTATCGACAGGTTGGACTGAAGCTTTCTTT.